One and the same sample provided the 20 T cell receptor beta chains below, sequenced in a study of T cell responses to AZD1222 COVID-19 vaccine. The protocol was immunoSEQ multiplex PCR, while the TCRdb copy is restricted to in-frame clones and leaves out a portion. The repertoire has 150,000 to 200,000 clones, more than 80% of them found once; the top ten carry under 8%. Sequences were derived from peripheral blood, sampled on day 0 of AZD1222 vaccination. Receptor source: an adult in good health.

This chain uses TRBV2 with TRBJ2-5, with a tentative D call TRBD1 (6 bases). Trimming shortened V by 6 bases and J by 5 bases, and 16 bases separated the two germline ends. The CDR3 consists of 14 residues. Per germline, CDR1 SNHLY and CDR2 FYNNEI. CDR3 sequence reads: CASRGTFSGETQYF. CDR3 DNA: TGTGCCAGCAGAGGGACATTCTCAGGGGAGACCCAGTACTTC.

This clone was counted a few times. The chain is built from TRBV10-2 and TRBJ1-3; possibly TRBD1 for D (6 bases). The CDR3 runs 16 residues. Germline lookup yields CDR1 WSHSY and CDR2 SAAADI. V dropped 6 bases and J dropped 2 bases, with 17 bases sitting between them. This CDR3 reads CASRAAGHGAGNTIYF. In DNA form, the CDR3 reads TGCGCCAGCAGGGCCGCGGGACACGGGGCTGGAAACACCATATATTTT.

CDR3 sequence (DNA): TGCGCCAGCAGCCTCACTTGGGGGGCTGGAAACACCATATATTTT. Protein product: CASSLTWGAGNTIYF. This sequence joins TRBV4-1 and TRBJ1-3; D is perhaps TRBD1 (5 bases). This CDR3 comprises 15 residues. Looked up from germline, CDR1 is MGHRA and CDR2 is YSYEKL. Trimming removed 4 bases from V and 2 bases from J, with 12 bases in between.

The chain couples TRBV9 to TRBJ2-5, with D possibly matching TRBD2 (6 bases). From germline, CDR1 is SGDLS and CDR2 YYNGEE. CDR3 size: 15 residues. Trimming removed 2 bases from V and 4 bases from J, with 15 bases in between. The CDR3 nucleotides are TGTGCCAGCAGCGTTTCAAGCGGAGGGCTAGAGACCCAGTACTTC. Translation: CASSVSSGGLETQYF.

V gene TRBV19 combines with J gene TRBJ2-5; 10 bases match TRBD1. CDR1 is LNHDA, CDR2 SQIVND, per germline (reference sequence). Losses at the gene ends were 4 bases for V and 4 bases for J; bases not matched to a gene: 6. This CDR3 is 15 amino acids long. The CDR3 DNA follows: TGTGCCAGTAGTAATCCGGGACAGGGGACAGAGACCCAGTACTTC. This gives the protein CASSNPGQGTETQYF. Combining the CDR3 with reference TRBV19 and TRBJ2-5 gives the whole variable domain DGGITQSPKYLFRKEGQNVTLSCEQNLNHDAMYWYRQDPGQGLRLIYYSQIVNDFQKGDIAEGYSVSREKKESFPLTVTSAQKNPTAFYLCASSNPGQGTETQYFGPGTRLLVL.

This clone is a singleton in its sample. This chain joins TRBV2 and TRBJ2-1, with D possibly called TRBD1 or TRBD2 (5 bases each). Germline V gives CDR1 SNHLY, CDR2 FYNNEI. Deletions cut 2 bases from V and 15 bases from J, with 14 bases between. The CDR3 loop spans 12 amino acids. Here the CDR3 DNA reads TGTGCCAGCAGTGAATCGGGACGAGTTGGGTTCTTC. Its protein is CASSESGRVGFF.

The chain carries TRBV18 and TRBJ2-5; D unclear. The CDR3 totals 12 residues. V dropped 5 bases and J dropped 2 bases, with 6 bases sitting between them. Germline CDR1 KGHSH, CDR2 LQKENI. The CDR3 loop reads CASSASQETQYF. The DNA of the CDR3 is TGTGCCAGCTCAGCCTCGCAAGAGACCCAGTACTTC.

The table lists this clone with a count of one. V usage is TRBV6-2 or TRBV6-3 and J usage is TRBJ1-5; 7 bases fit TRBD1. Germline trimming cut 2 bases from V and 4 bases from J; bases unmatched to any gene: 14. Germline assignment: CDR1 MNHEY and CDR2 SVGEGT. The CDR3 is 18 residues long. CDR3 protein: CASSYLTGYGTENQPQHF. The CDR3 bases are TGTGCCAGCAGTTACCTGACAGGGTATGGAACAGAAAATCAGCCCCAGCATTTT.

This clone was seen once. This rearrangement joins TRBV5-1 to TRBJ1-4; D gene unclear. With 0 bases removed from V and 3 bases from J, the gap between germline ends came to 6 bases. CDR1 is SGHRS and CDR2 is YFSETQ in the germline V gene. The CDR3 runs to 14 residues. DNA of the CDR3: TGCGCCAGCAGCTTGGAACAGCCTAATGAAAAACTGTTTTTT. Its translation: CASSLEQPNEKLFF. Full variable domain (rest looked up from reference TRBV5-1 and TRBJ1-4): KAGVTQTPRYLIKTRGQQVTLSCSPISGHRSVSWYQQTPGQGLQFLFEYFSETQRNKGNFPGRFSGRQFSNSRSEMNVSTLELGDSALYLCASSLEQPNEKLFFGSGTQLSVL.

The genes are TRBV6-5 and TRBJ2-3; 14 bases line up with TRBD2. This CDR3 spans 15 amino acids. CDR1 is MNHEY and CDR2 is SVGAGI in the germline V gene. The V and J ends lost 6 bases and 5 bases, in that order; junction bases with no gene match: 4. This CDR3 is CASSAGTSGRDTQYF. For the CDR3, the DNA is TGTGCCAGCAGCGCCGGGACTAGCGGGAGAGATACGCAGTATTTT.

The gene calls are TRBV5-1 and TRBJ1-2; D not resolved. The CDR3 spans 14 residues. Trimming removed 0 bases at V and 0 bases at J, with 6 bases between. Germline V gene lookup returns CDR1 SGHRS and CDR2 YFSETQ. The CDR3 sequence: CASSLVKANYGYTF. The CDR3 nucleotides are TGCGCCAGCAGCTTGGTCAAAGCTAACTATGGCTACACCTTC.

For this clone: At one boundary the junction diverges from the germline segment, which might be a read error. This rearrangement joins TRBV5-6 to TRBJ2-1, with 7 bases identical to TRBD2. Germline V CDR1 and CDR2: SGHDT, YYEEEE. The CDR3 runs to 12 residues. CDR3 protein: CASSSPLAEPFF. The CDR3 DNA sequence: TGTGCCAGCAGCTCACCTCTAGCGGAGCCGTTCTTC.

V usage is TRBV3-1 (or the pseudogene TRBV3-2) and J usage is TRBJ2-1; D may be TRBD2 (6 bases). V was clipped by 4 bases and J by 8 bases, with 18 bases between them. The CDR3 loop spans 15 amino acids. Germline-derived CDR1 and CDR2 are LGHDT and YNNKEL (reference sequence). The CDR3 spells CASSPRDRGGDEQFF. CDR3 sequence (DNA): TGTGCCAGCAGCCCTCGGGACCGGGGAGGCGATGAGCAGTTCTTC.

The V gene is TRBV27, the J gene TRBJ2-3, with D perhaps matching TRBD1 (6 bases). Germline values: CDR1 MNHEY, CDR2 SMNVEV (reference sequence). The CDR3 sequence is 13 residues long. V was pared by 5 bases and J by 7 bases, with 13 bases between. The CDR3 loop is CASSPQGRHTQYF. The DNA of the CDR3 is TGTGCCAGCAGTCCACAGGGAAGGCATACGCAGTATTTT.

The chain has TRBV19 and TRBJ1-4; the match to TRBD1 covers 8 bases. Trimming cost V 6 bases and J 0 bases; bases outside gene matches: 6. Germline CDR1 is LNHDA and CDR2 is SQIVND (reference sequence). This CDR3 has 16 amino acids. CDR3 sequence: CASRGDRSTTNEKLFF. Written as DNA, the CDR3 is TGTGCCAGTAGAGGGGACAGGAGTACAACTAATGAAAAACTGTTTTTT.

The chain employs TRBV11-2 and TRBJ1-4; no definite D call. Germline-derived CDR1 and CDR2 are SGHAT and FQNNGV. This CDR3 has 14 amino acids. V was pared by 5 bases and J by 2 bases, with 9 bases between. CDR3 protein: CASSPDGTNEKLFF. Here the CDR3 DNA reads TGTGCCAGCAGCCCGGATGGGACTAATGAAAAACTGTTTTTT. The variable domain in full, with the rest retrieved from reference TRBV11-2 and TRBJ1-4, is EAGVAQSPRYKIIEKRQSVAFWCNPISGHATLYWYQQILGQGPKLLIQFQNNGVVDDSQLPKDRFSAERLKGVDSTLKIQPAKLEDSAVYLCASSPDGTNEKLFFGSGTQLSVL.

The rearrangement links TRBV2 to TRBJ1-5, with a tentative D call TRBD1 (5 bases). Germline assignment: CDR1 SNHLY and CDR2 FYNNEI. Trimming took 2 bases from V and 7 from J, leaving 12 bases between them. The CDR3 runs 14 residues. CDR3 sequence (DNA): TGTGCCAGCAGTGAAACCGCAGGGTGGCAGCCCCAGCATTTT. It yields the protein CASSETAGWQPQHF. Full variable domain (missing parts from reference TRBV2 and TRBJ1-5): EPEVTQTPSHQVTQMGQEVILRCVPISNHLYFYWYRQILGQKVEFLVSFYNNEISEKSEIFDDQFSVERPDGSNFTLKIRSTKLEDSAMYFCASSETAGWQPQHFGDGTRLSIL.

The rearrangement links TRBV19 to TRBJ1-3; tentative D call: TRBD1 (5 bases). There are 17 residues in the CDR3. From germline, CDR1 is LNHDA and CDR2 SQIVND (reference sequence). The V and J ends lost 3 bases and 1 base respectively, with 16 bases between them. For the CDR3, the DNA is TGTGCCAGTAGTATCCGGGGACCCGGATATTCTGGAAACACCATATATTTT. Translation: CASSIRGPGYSGNTIYF.

The chain links TRBV30 to TRBJ2-7, with unresolved D. Trimming removed 4 bases at V and 5 bases at J, with 6 bases between. CDR3 length: 10 amino acids. Germline V gene data show CDR1 as GTSNPN and CDR2 as SVGIG (reference sequence). The CDR3, as DNA: TGTGCCTGGATGAGAGACGAGCAGTACTTC. This gives the protein CAWMRDEQYF.

The chain joins TRBV28 to TRBJ1-2; the D is unclear. The CDR3 contains 12 residues. Trimming removed 6 bases from V and 4 bases from J, with 9 bases in between. From germline, CDR1 is MDHEN and CDR2 SYDVKM. The CDR3 nucleotides are TGTGCCAGCAGGATTTCGACCTATGGCTACACCTTC. Amino acids: CASRISTYGYTF.